What follows are 15 T cell receptor beta chains derived from one specimen sequenced in a study of T cells in Graves' hyperthyroidism and ophthalmopathy. RNA transcripts yielded amplified TCR beta CDR3 regions. With the HTBI primer set, the TCR CDR3 went through a first round of RT-PCR. TCRdb re-analysed the multiplex PCR reads in MiXCR, keeping a single row per CDR3 protein. This sample carries roughly 380,000 distinct CDR3 sequences, roughly 15% of them seen once, and the ten largest clones take 5.3%. Sequences were obtained from blood. The source is a woman in her late teens or twenties with Graves' hyperthyroidism.

Turning to this clonotype: A much larger clone differs from this one at a single base, so this may be a read error. The J gene is TRBJ2-1, the V gene TRBV6-2 or TRBV6-3, with TRBD1 as a possible D gene (6 bases). The DNA end favors TRBJ2-7, so the J call may be wrong. From germline, CDR1 is MNHEY and CDR2 SVGEGT. The CDR3 covers 15 residues. Here the CDR3 reads CASSYLSDSYNEQYF. CDR3 nucleotide sequence: TGTGCCAGCAGTTACCTTTCGGACAGCTACAATGAGCAGTACTTC.

This chain uses TRBV28 with TRBJ1-4; D is perhaps TRBD1 (6 bases). The CDR3 is 12 amino acids. V was clipped by 3 bases and J by 8 bases, with 7 bases between them. CDR1 MDHEN and CDR2 SYDVKM come from the germline V gene. The CDR3 is CASSFGQEKLFF. DNA of the CDR3: TGTGCCAGCAGTTTCGGACAGGAAAAACTGTTTTTT.

In its sample, this clonotype was seen once. This could be a read error, since a much larger clone is one nucleotide away. This sequence joins TRBV7-3 and TRBJ2-1, with TRBD2 as a possible D gene (6 bases). Germline CDR1 is SGHTA and CDR2 is FQGTGA. This CDR3 comprises 14 residues. The V end lost 5 bases, the J end lost 6 bases, and 14 bases lay between the germline ends. CDR3 in amino acids: CASSPTSSGNEQFF. DNA of the CDR3: TGTGCCAGCAGCCCTACTAGCTCGGGCAATGAGCAGTTCTTC. The full variable domain, with the rest looked up from reference TRBV7-3 and TRBJ2-1, is GAGVSQTPSNKVTEKGKYVELRCDPISGHTALYWYRQSLGQGPEFLIYFQGTGAADDSGLPNDRFFAVRPEGSVSTLKIQRTERGDSAVYLCASSPTSSGNEQFFGPGTRLTVL.

The V gene is TRBV5-1, the J gene TRBJ2-5; possible D gene TRBD1, 7 bases. The germline V gene has CDR1 SGHRS and CDR2 YFSETQ. The CDR3 loop spans 16 amino acids. With 0 bases removed from V and 1 base from J, the gap between germline ends came to 13 bases. CDR3 sequence: CASSLGGTASQETQYF. The DNA of the CDR3 is TGCGCCAGCAGCTTGGGCGGGACAGCAAGCCAAGAGACCCAGTACTTC.

This clonotype was recorded many times. The chain joins TRBV6-1 to TRBJ2-2; TRBD1 matches at 9 bases. The CDR3 length is 15 residues. J was trimmed by 5 bases and V by 6 bases; bases with no gene match: 7. Germline-derived CDR1 and CDR2 are MNHNS and SASEGT. The CDR3 loop reads CASSPGQGGTGELFF. The CDR3 bases are TGTGCCAGCAGCCCGGGACAGGGTGGTACCGGGGAGCTGTTTTTT.

A few counts support this clonotype. The rearrangement joins TRBV11-2 to TRBJ2-1; the D is unclear. Germline-derived CDR1 and CDR2 are SGHAT and FQNNGV. The V end was cut by 2 bases, the J end by 4 bases, with 15 bases between. This CDR3 spans 16 amino acids. CDR3 region: CASSLYTDPSYNEQFF. In nucleotides, the CDR3 is TGTGCCAGCAGCTTATATACGGACCCGTCATACAATGAGCAGTTCTTC. Combining the CDR3 with reference TRBV11-2 and TRBJ2-1 gives the whole variable domain EAGVAQSPRYKIIEKRQSVAFWCNPISGHATLYWYQQILGQGPKLLIQFQNNGVVDDSQLPKDRFSAERLKGVDSTLKIQPAKLEDSAVYLCASSLYTDPSYNEQFFGPGTRLTVL.

The sample holds many counts of this clonotype. This rearrangement joins TRBV12-3 or TRBV12-4 to TRBJ1-5; D is ambiguous. This CDR3 region has 15 residues. The V gene lost 2 bases and the J gene lost 3 bases, with 11 bases spanning the gap. CDR3 amino acids: CASSLRDGFNQPQHF. CDR3 nucleotide sequence: TGTGCCAGCAGTTTACGCGACGGATTCAATCAGCCCCAGCATTTT.

The chain links TRBV27 to TRBJ1-1; no clear D gene. Germline lookup yields CDR1 MNHEY and CDR2 SMNVEV (reference sequence). There are 15 residues in the CDR3. Trimming cost V 3 bases and J 1 base, with 12 bases left between them. This CDR3 is CASSFRREANTEAFF. The CDR3 bases are TGTGCCAGCAGTTTCAGGAGGGAGGCGAACACTGAAGCTTTCTTT.

This sequence joins TRBV20-1 and TRBJ1-2; D gene uncertain. This CDR3 has 13 residues. CDR1 and CDR2 from the germline V gene are DFQATT and SNEGSKA (reference sequence). V was clipped by 0 bases and J by 3 bases, with 8 bases between them. DNA for the CDR3: TGCAGTGCTAGAGACGGGGTCGACTATGGCTACACCTTC. Translated, it gives CSARDGVDYGYTF.

This clonotype appeared many times. J is TRBJ2-7 and V is TRBV6-1; 10 bases map to TRBD2. Trimming removed 3 bases from V and 2 bases from J; junction bases left unmatched: 13. The CDR3 spans 18 residues. Germline V CDR1 and CDR2: MNHNS, SASEGT. The CDR3 protein is CASSDPRLAGGGTYEQYF. DNA of the CDR3: TGTGCCAGCAGTGACCCCCGACTAGCGGGTGGGGGAACCTACGAGCAGTACTTC.

This clonotype appeared many times. The rearrangement uses TRBV3-1 and TRBJ1-1, with 9 bases that match TRBD1. The CDR3 has 16 residues. CDR1 and CDR2 from the germline V gene are LGHDT and YNNKEL (reference sequence). The ends lost 2 bases at V and 6 bases at J; junction bases unmatched: 10. CDR3 in DNA: TGTGCCAGCAGCCAACCGAGCGGGACAGGGATGTCTGAAGCTTTCTTT. It codes for CASSQPSGTGMSEAFF. The whole variable domain, remainder taken from reference TRBV3-1 and TRBJ1-1, is DTAVSQTPKYLVTQMGNDKSIKCEQNLGHDTMYWYKQDSKKFLKIMFSYNNKELIINETVPNRFSPKSPDKAHLNLHINSLELGDSAVYFCASSQPSGTGMSEAFFGQGTRLTVV.

Points on this clonotype: Possible read error: a much larger clone is one base away. V and J are TRBV3-1 and TRBJ1-2; D is uncertain. Germline CDR1 LGHDT, CDR2 YNNKEL (reference sequence). The CDR3 is 12 residues long. The CDR3 protein is CARSQWPYGYTF. In DNA, the CDR3 is TGTGCCCGCAGCCAATGGCCCTATGGCTACACCTTC.

This clonotype was observed a handful of times. The chain has TRBV20-1 and TRBJ1-5; TRBD1 might be the D (5 bases). Germline CDR1 and CDR2: DFQATT and SNEGSKA (reference sequence). There are 14 residues in the CDR3. V was shortened by 0 bases and J by 5 bases, with 11 bases between the two germline ends. This chain's CDR3 is CSARDVGRHQPQHF. The CDR3 coding sequence is TGCAGTGCTAGAGATGTGGGGCGACATCAGCCCCAGCATTTT.

V gene TRBV20-1 combines with J gene TRBJ2-7, with TRBD2 matching over 13 bases. The length of the CDR3 is 15 residues. V lost 3 bases, J lost 4 bases, and 6 bases stayed unmatched. The germline CDR1 and CDR2 sequences are DFQATT and SNEGSKA (reference sequence). DNA of the CDR3: TGCAGTGCTAGCCCGGGACTAGCGGGACCTTACGAGCAGTACTTC. Encoded protein: CSASPGLAGPYEQYF.

This clonotype has more than one count but fewer than ten. This could be a read error, since a much larger clone is one nucleotide away. The gene calls are TRBV12-5 and TRBJ2-1; D might be TRBD2 (6 bases). The CDR3 runs to 16 residues. Germline assignment: CDR1 LGHNT and CDR2 FRNRAP. The CDR3 spells CASGLAAGGTYDEQFF. Here the CDR3 DNA reads TGTGCTAGTGGTTTAGCAGCGGGCGGTACCTACGATGAGCAGTTCTTC.